The 14 T cell receptor beta chains below all came from one sample that was sequenced in a study of blood T cell repertoires in COVID-19. Assay used: immunoSEQ multiplex PCR; TCRdb lists only in-frame clones, some missing. The sample yields 180,000 or so clones, around nine tenths seen once. The sample consisted of peripheral blood. The origin of the receptors is a man aged 18 to 29 with active or convalescent COVID-19.

This chain joins TRBV7-2 and TRBJ2-1, with a possible D match to TRBD2 (5 bases). The CDR3 spans 16 residues. The V end lost 1 base, the J end lost 1 base, and 11 bases lay between the germline ends. The germline V gene encodes CDR1 SGHTA and CDR2 FQGNSA. The CDR3 spells CASSLEAASSYNEQFF. The CDR3, as DNA: TGTGCCAGCAGCTTAGAAGCGGCGTCATCCTACAATGAGCAGTTCTTC.

CDR3 loop: CASSGQLNEKLFF. The CDR3, as DNA: TGTGCCAGTAGTGGACAGTTGAATGAAAAACTGTTTTTT. The chain links TRBV19 to TRBJ1-4, with D perhaps TRBD1 (6 bases). The V end lost 5 bases, the J end lost 5 bases, and 9 bases lay between the germline ends. The CDR3 contains 13 residues. Germline V gives CDR1 LNHDA, CDR2 SQIVND (reference sequence).

The chain links TRBV4-1 to TRBJ1-6; 7 nucleotides match TRBD1. CDR1 is MGHRA, CDR2 YSYEKL, per germline. V shed 3 bases and J 16 bases; nucleotides not matched to a gene: 3. This CDR3 has 11 residues. CDR3 nucleotides: TGCGCCAGCAGCCAGGACAGGCGTCTCCACTTT. Amino acid sequence: CASSQDRRLHF.

The chain combines TRBV6-2 or TRBV6-3 with TRBJ1-5; possibly TRBD1 for D (5 bases). Germline V lookup: CDR1 MNHEY, CDR2 SVGEGT. Trimming removed 4 bases from V and 4 bases from J, with 14 bases in between. There are 15 residues in the CDR3. The CDR3 DNA follows: TGTGCCAGCAGTTCCCCATCAGGGATTAATCAGCCCCAGCATTTT. Residues: CASSSPSGINQPQHF.

This clone appeared once. This chain connects TRBV5-1 to TRBJ1-2; a possible D gene is TRBD1 (5 bases). Germline values: CDR1 SGHRS, CDR2 YFSETQ. The CDR3 extends over 14 amino acids. V was shortened by 0 bases and J by 6 bases, with 12 bases between the two germline ends. The DNA for the CDR3 is TGCGCCAGCAGCTTGGAGACAGCAAAAAATGGCTACACCTTC. Amino acids: CASSLETAKNGYTF. Full variable domain (remainder filled in from reference TRBV5-1 and TRBJ1-2): KAGVTQTPRYLIKTRGQQVTLSCSPISGHRSVSWYQQTPGQGLQFLFEYFSETQRNKGNFPGRFSGRQFSNSRSEMNVSTLELGDSALYLCASSLETAKNGYTFGSGTRLTVV.

The gene calls are TRBV28 and TRBJ2-2; tentative D call: TRBD2 (7 bases). CDR1 is MDHEN, CDR2 SYDVKM, per germline. V dropped 11 bases and J dropped 2 bases, with 12 bases sitting between them. This CDR3 has 13 residues. CDR3 amino acids: CAGGALNTGELFF. CDR3 bases: TGTGCCGGGGGGGCACTAAACACCGGGGAGCTGTTTTTT. Full variable domain (rest looked up from reference TRBV28 and TRBJ2-2): DVKVTQSSRYLVKRTGEKVFLECVQDMDHENMFWYRQDPGLGLRLIYFSYDVKMKEKGDIPEGYSVSREKKERFSLILESASTNQTSMYLCAGGALNTGELFFGEGSRLTVL.

The chain joins TRBV15 to TRBJ2-7; 11 positions match TRBD1. The CDR3 is made up of 15 amino acids. The J segment lost 7 bases and the V segment lost 2 bases, leaving 7 bases of the junction unmatched. CDR1 and CDR2 (germline): LNHNV, YYDKDF (reference sequence). As DNA, the CDR3 is TGTGCCACCAGCAGACCTGGACAGGGGGCGAAAGAGCAGTACTTC. This encodes CATSRPGQGAKEQYF. Filled out from reference TRBV15 and TRBJ2-7, the complete variable domain reads DAMVIQNPRYQVTQFGKPVTLSCSQTLNHNVMYWYQQKSSQAPKLLFHYYDKDFNNEADTPDNFQSRRPNTSFCFLDIRSPGLGDTAMYLCATSRPGQGAKEQYFGPGTRLTVT.

This clone was seen at least ten times. The chain carries TRBV25-1 and TRBJ1-1; D is perhaps TRBD1 (6 bases). V dropped 3 bases and J dropped 3 bases, with 11 bases sitting between them. CDR3 length equals 14 residues. Looked up from germline, CDR1 is MGHDK and CDR2 is SYGVNS. The CDR3 is CASSDRGMDTEAFF. The CDR3 DNA follows: TGTGCCAGCAGTGACAGGGGAATGGACACTGAAGCTTTCTTT.

The genes are TRBV5-4 and TRBJ2-2, with D possibly matching TRBD1 (6 bases). The germline CDR1 and CDR2 sequences are SGHNT and YYREEE (reference sequence). V shed 4 bases and J shed 4 bases, with 14 bases lying between them. The CDR3 loop spans 15 amino acids. CDR3 DNA: TGTGCCAGCAGCCTACCAGGGGTCGGCACCGGGGAGCTGTTTTTT. Protein: CASSLPGVGTGELFF.

The chain recombines TRBV19 with TRBJ1-5; D possibly corresponds to TRBD1 (6 bases). This CDR3 comprises 14 residues. The germline V and J ends were trimmed by 5 bases and 4 bases, with 12 bases remaining between them. Germline CDR1 is LNHDA and CDR2 is SQIVND (reference sequence). The CDR3 DNA reads TGTGCCAGTAGTTGGAATCAGGGGAATCAGCCCCAGCATTTT. This sequence encodes CASSWNQGNQPQHF. Looking up the rest from reference TRBV19 and TRBJ1-5 gives the full variable domain: DGGITQSPKYLFRKEGQNVTLSCEQNLNHDAMYWYRQDPGQGLRLIYYSQIVNDFQKGDIAEGYSVSREKKESFPLTVTSAQKNPTAFYLCASSWNQGNQPQHFGDGTRLSIL.

V and J are TRBV30 and TRBJ1-6; weak D call: TRBD1 (5 bases). The V gene lost 1 base and the J gene lost 8 bases, with 12 bases spanning the gap. Germline CDR1 reads GTSNPN; CDR2 reads SVGIG (reference sequence). The CDR3 contains 14 residues. CDR3 sequence reads: CAWSESQGDSPLHF. The CDR3 DNA sequence: TGTGCCTGGAGTGAGTCGCAGGGTGATTCACCCCTCCACTTT.

The chain links TRBV25-1 to TRBJ2-3, with TRBD1 matching 7 bases. Germline-derived CDR1 and CDR2 are MGHDK and SYGVNS. With V trimmed by 6 bases and J by 0 bases, 3 bases remained unmatched. The CDR3 covers 14 residues. CDR3 loop: CASSGTASTDTQYF. CDR3 nucleotides: TGTGCCAGCAGCGGGACAGCTAGCACAGATACGCAGTATTTT.

This clone was observed a single time. This sequence joins TRBV11-1 and TRBJ2-1, with D perhaps TRBD2 (5 bases). Looked up from germline, CDR1 is SGHAT and CDR2 is FQDESV (reference sequence). Trimming stripped 11 bases from V and 4 bases from J, with 15 bases between. The CDR3 extends over 13 amino acids. The CDR3 here is CASRSSSYNEQFF. Here the CDR3 DNA reads TGTGCCTCAAGGTCTAGCAGTTACAATGAGCAGTTCTTC.

This rearrangement joins TRBV18 to TRBJ2-3, with D perhaps TRBD1 (6 bases). The germline V and J ends were trimmed by 3 bases and 9 bases, with 13 bases remaining between them. Germline loops: CDR1 KGHSH, CDR2 LQKENI. This CDR3 comprises 13 residues. CDR3 region: CASSPNRVDTQYF. The CDR3 DNA follows: TGTGCCAGCTCACCGAACAGGGTTGACACGCAGTATTTT.